Listed below are T cell receptor beta chains from one sample, sequenced in a study of cytomegalovirus exposure and HLA in healthy donors. The data were produced by immunoSEQ multiplex PCR, yet TCRdb's version contains in-frame clones alone and is incomplete. The table includes some 250,000 clones, 90% detected once. Sequenced: PBMCs. The receptors originated from a woman aged 18-30 years in good health and CMV-seronegative. CDR3s include the opening cysteine and the closing phenylalanine or tryptophan. The order of the fields is V gene, clone size, CDR3 length, D gene, J gene, CDR3 protein, CDR3 DNA. D genes are given only for firm matches. The size of a clone is reported for some rows only, either as once, few or many, or as a class for expanded clones.

TRBV20-1	NA	11	NA	TRBJ2-3	CSEGYGDTQYF	TGCAGTGAGGGGTATGGGGATACGCAGTATTTT
TRBV5-3	NA	13	NA	TRBJ2-1	CARSLGQGNEQFF	TGTGCCAGAAGCTTGGGGCAGGGCAATGAGCAGTTCTTC
TRBV4-2	NA	13	NA	TRBJ1-1	CASSQEAGTEAFF	TGTGCCAGCAGCCAAGAAGCAGGGACTGAAGCTTTCTTT
TRBV9	NA	16	TRBD1	TRBJ1-1	CASSVGRDRVSTEAFF	TGTGCCAGCAGCGTAGGAAGGGACAGGGTCAGCACTGAAGCTTTCTTT
TRBV18	once	14	TRBD1	TRBJ1-1	CASSPRGQNTEAFF	TGTGCCAGCTCACCGAGGGGGCAGAACACTGAAGCTTTCTTT
TRBV5-1	NA	14	TRBD1	TRBJ1-3	CASTTGTAGNTIYF	TGCGCCAGCACCACCGGGACAGCCGGAAACACCATATATTTT
TRBV5-4	NA	15	NA	TRBJ2-3	CASSFDGESTDTQYF	TGTGCCAGCAGCTTCGACGGGGAGAGCACAGATACGCAGTATTTT
TRBV13	NA	15	NA	TRBJ1-1	CASSLVVSRGGEAFF	TGTGCCAGCAGCCTAGTTGTGAGCAGGGGCGGTGAAGCTTTCTTT
TRBV28	NA	13	NA	TRBJ2-5	CASSRTVQETQYF	TGTGCCAGCAGCCGGACAGTACAAGAGACCCAGTACTTC
TRBV20-1	NA	10	NA	TRBJ1-2	CSNWRYGYTF	TGCAGTAACTGGCGGTATGGCTACACCTTC
TRBV7-2	NA	15	TRBD1	TRBJ1-4	CASSFAGQGFEKLFF	TGTGCCAGCAGCTTCGCGGGACAGGGTTTTGAAAAACTGTTTTTT
TRBV6-6	once	15	NA	TRBJ2-1	CASSYYGGRNNEQFF	TGTGCCAGCAGTTACTACGGGGGGCGGAACAATGAGCAGTTCTTC
TRBV11-1	NA	17	NA	TRBJ2-3	CASSLARGPHTTDTQYF	TGTGCCAGCAGCTTAGCGAGAGGCCCCCATACCACAGATACGCAGTATTTT
TRBV5-4	once	16	TRBD1	TRBJ2-3	CASSHLGQGTGDTQYF	TGTGCCAGCAGCCACCTGGGACAGGGTACTGGGGATACGCAGTATTTT
TRBV7-9	NA	15	NA	TRBJ2-1	CASSLKWGPYNEQFF	TGTGCCAGCAGCTTAAAATGGGGGCCCTACAATGAGCAGTTCTTC
TRBV7-9	NA	14	NA	TRBJ1-1	CASSRTFMNTEAFF	TGTGCCAGCAGCCGGACTTTCATGAACACTGAAGCTTTCTTT
TRBV25-1	NA	16	NA	TRBJ1-2	CASSEGPAPGHNGYTF	TGTGCCAGCAGTGAAGGCCCCGCCCCCGGACATAATGGCTACACCTTC
TRBV27	once	13	TRBD1	TRBJ1-1	CASSNRGNTEAFF	TGTGCCAGCAGCAACAGGGGGAACACTGAAGCTTTCTTT
TRBV2	NA	17	TRBD1	TRBJ2-2	CASSVLRDRGNTGELFF	TGTGCCAGCAGTGTACTGAGGGACAGGGGAAACACCGGGGAGCTGTTTTTT
TRBV6-6	few	14	TRBD1	TRBJ2-2	CASSPQGADGELFF	TGTGCCAGCAGTCCTCAGGGGGCTGACGGGGAGCTGTTTTTT
TRBV27	NA	16	TRBD2	TRBJ2-7	CASSADRGLAPNEQYF	TGTGCCAGCAGTGCCGACCGGGGACTAGCGCCAAATGAGCAGTACTTC
TRBV6-1	NA	15	TRBD1	TRBJ2-5	CASSLIQGDGETQYF	TGTGCCAGCAGCCTCATACAGGGGGACGGAGAGACCCAGTACTTC
TRBV28	NA	14	NA	TRBJ2-7	CATSPLVGNYEQYF	TGTGCCACCTCCCCTCTAGTCGGGAACTACGAGCAGTACTTC
TRBV18	NA	13	NA	TRBJ1-2	CASSPREPYGYTF	TGTGCCAGCTCACCAAGGGAGCCCTATGGCTACACCTTC
TRBV20-1	NA	11	NA	TRBJ1-5	CSVGEDQPQHF	TGCAGTGTGGGAGAAGATCAGCCCCAGCATTTT
TRBV19	NA	14	NA	TRBJ1-5	CASSISGYNQPQHF	TGTGCCAGTAGTATTTCGGGGTACAATCAGCCCCAGCATTTT
TRBV5-1	NA	15	NA	TRBJ1-2	CASSLQTGGGYGYTF	TGCGCCAGCAGCCTTCAGACAGGCGGAGGCTATGGCTACACCTTC
TRBV19	NA	19	NA	TRBJ1-5	CASSIAYRGTKASNQPQHF	TGTGCCAGTAGTATAGCTTATAGGGGGACCAAAGCTAGCAATCAGCCCCAGCATTTT
TRBV2	NA	14	NA	TRBJ2-7	CASSEHRDSYEQYF	TGTGCCAGCAGTGAACACAGGGACTCCTACGAGCAGTACTTC
TRBV5-1	NA	15	NA	TRBJ1-1	CASSWGHGIGAEAFF	TGCGCCAGCAGCTGGGGACATGGTATTGGGGCTGAAGCTTTCTTT
TRBV28	NA	11	TRBD1	TRBJ2-7	CASQGAYEQYF	TGTGCCAGCCAGGGGGCATACGAGCAGTACTTC
TRBV25-1	NA	17	TRBD1	TRBJ2-2	CASSELRTGPNTGELFF	TGTGCCAGCAGTGAATTGAGGACAGGGCCTAACACCGGGGAGCTGTTTTTT
TRBV28	NA	15	TRBD2	TRBJ2-1	CASSLASGGASEQFF	TGTGCCAGCAGTTTGGCTAGCGGGGGGGCGAGTGAGCAGTTCTTC
TRBV7-6	NA	15	NA	TRBJ1-5	CASSLPTRHNQPQHF	TGTGCCAGCAGCTTACCGACAAGACACAATCAGCCCCAGCATTTT
TRBV11-2	NA	14	NA	TRBJ2-5	CASSTRSNQETQYF	TGTGCCAGCAGCACACGATCCAACCAAGAGACCCAGTACTTC
TRBV28	NA	14	NA	TRBJ2-4	CASSFFLAKNIQYF	TGTGCCAGCAGTTTTTTTCTAGCCAAAAACATTCAGTACTTC